The clone carrying this T cell receptor (beta chain) was counted only a few times. The CDR3 loop spans 19 amino acids. J gave up 4 bases and V 4 bases, and 16 bases lay outside the gene matches. Germline V gene data show CDR1 as SGHAT and CDR2 as FQNNGV. The data originate from a study of T-cell reconstitution after alpha-beta-depleted transplantation in children. Preparing the TCRbeta library involved the use of unique molecular identifiers. TCRdb fed the PCR reads into MiXCR, producing one record per CDR3 protein. The data show almost 500,000 distinct CDR3 sequences, over 9.5% seen once. This TCR was sampled from a child aged 2 to 15 with inherited bone marrow failure, due to receive a stem cell transplant. The starting material was PBMCs, obtained before TCRalphabeta/CD19-depleted stem cell transplant. V and J are TRBV11-2 and TRBJ2-3; TRBD2 matches 11 bases. DNA of the CDR3: TGTGCCAGCAGCTCCAAACTAGCGGGAGTAAGGTGGGCCCCAGATACGCAGTATTTT. This translates into CASSSKLAGVRWAPDTQYF. Looking up the rest from reference TRBV11-2 and TRBJ2-3 gives the full variable domain: EAGVAQSPRYKIIEKRQSVAFWCNPISGHATLYWYQQILGQGPKLLIQFQNNGVVDDSQLPKDRFSAERLKGVDSTLKIQPAKLEDSAVYLCASSSKLAGVRWAPDTQYFGPGTRLTVL.